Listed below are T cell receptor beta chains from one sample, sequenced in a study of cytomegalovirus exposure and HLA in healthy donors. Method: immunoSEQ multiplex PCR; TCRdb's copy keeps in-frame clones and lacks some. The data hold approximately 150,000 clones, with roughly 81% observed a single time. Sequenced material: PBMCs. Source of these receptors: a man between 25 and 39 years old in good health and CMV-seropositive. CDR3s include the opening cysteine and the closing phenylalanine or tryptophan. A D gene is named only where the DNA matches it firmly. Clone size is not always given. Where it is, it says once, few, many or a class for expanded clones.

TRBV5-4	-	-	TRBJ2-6	TGTGCCAGCAGCCCCGGTGGGCTCGGGGCCAACGTCCTGACTTTC	CASSPGGLGANVLTF
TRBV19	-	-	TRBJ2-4	TGTGCCAGTACCCTGGGGGCTATCAACCAAAACATTCAGTACTTC	CASTLGAINQNIQYF
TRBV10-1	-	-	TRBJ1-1	TGCGCCAGCAGGGCTGAATTGAACACTGAAGCTTTCTTT	CASRAELNTEAFF
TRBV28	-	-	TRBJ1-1	TGTGCCAGCAGTTTATTCTTTATGTCCACTGAAGCTTTCTTT	CASSLFFMSTEAFF
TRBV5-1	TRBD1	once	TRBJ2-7	TGCGCCAGCAGCTTGTCACCGGGACAGGGCGCCCACGAGCAGTACTTC	CASSLSPGQGAHEQYF
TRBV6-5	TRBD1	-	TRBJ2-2	TGTGCCAGCAGTTACCAGGGGGCGGTTACCGGGGAGCTGTTTTTT	CASSYQGAVTGELFF
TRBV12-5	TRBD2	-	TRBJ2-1	TGTGCTAGTGGTTCGAGCCCCGTTACTAGCGCCCATGAGCAGTTCTTC	CASGSSPVTSAHEQFF
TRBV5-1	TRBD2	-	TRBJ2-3	TGCGCCAGCAGCTTGCCGGGACTAGCGGGAGGCGGAGATACGACAGATACGCAGTATTTT	CASSLPGLAGGGDTTDTQYF
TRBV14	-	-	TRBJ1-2	TGTGCCAGCAGCCCTAGAGATCTAAGCTATGGCTACACCTTC	CASSPRDLSYGYTF
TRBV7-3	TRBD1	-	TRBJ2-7	TGTGCCAGCAGCTTAATCGCTGGACAGGGGGCATTTCAGCCCTACGAGCAGTACTTC	CASSLIAGQGAFQPYEQYF
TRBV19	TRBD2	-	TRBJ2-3	TGTGCCAGTAGTATGAGCGGGAGGGCCCCTGGGGCAGATACGCAGTATTTT	CASSMSGRAPGADTQYF
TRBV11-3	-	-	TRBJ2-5	TGTGCCAGCGAGTCGAGGAGAGGTTCGGAGACCCAGTACTTC	CASESRRGSETQYF
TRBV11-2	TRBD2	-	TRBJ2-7	TGTGCCAGCAGCACCTGGACTAGCGGGAGAGACGAGCAGTACTTC	CASSTWTSGRDEQYF
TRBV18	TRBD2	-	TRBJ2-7	TGTGCCAGCTCACCGACCCGTGCGGGAGGAGGCTACGAGCAGTACTTC	CASSPTRAGGGYEQYF
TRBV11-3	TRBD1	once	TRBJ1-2	TGTGCCAGCAGCAATTCCCAGGGGGCCGGCTACACCTTC	CASSNSQGAGYTF
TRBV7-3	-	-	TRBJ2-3	TGTGCCAGCAGCCCAGGCGCGGCGGGATCGAATACGCAGTATTTT	CASSPGAAGSNTQYF
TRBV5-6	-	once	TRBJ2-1	TGTGCCAGCAGGACGGTAGGGACTAATGAGCAGTTCTTC	CASRTVGTNEQFF
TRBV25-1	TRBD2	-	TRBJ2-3	TGTGCCGGCAGTGATACTAGCGGATTCACAGATACGCAGTATTTT	CAGSDTSGFTDTQYF
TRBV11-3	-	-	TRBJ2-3	TGTGCCAGCAGTTGGGACTCGGGTGAACGAGATACGCAGTATTTT	CASSWDSGERDTQYF
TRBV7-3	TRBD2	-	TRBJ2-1	TGTGCCAGCAGCCTTGGTAGCGGGAGTAATGAGCAGTTCTTC	CASSLGSGSNEQFF
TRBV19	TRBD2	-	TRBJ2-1	TGTGCCAGTAGCGCAAGCGGGAACCGAGGGGTTGAGCAGTTCTTC	CASSASGNRGVEQFF
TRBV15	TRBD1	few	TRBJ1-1	TGTGCCACCAGCACCGGACAGGGTGTATATGGGAGCACTGAAGCTTTCTTT	CATSTGQGVYGSTEAFF
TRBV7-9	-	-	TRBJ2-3	TGTGCCAGCAGCTTAGAGCCTGGTCGAGATACGCAGTATTTT	CASSLEPGRDTQYF
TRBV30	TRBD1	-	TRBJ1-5	TGTGCCGGAGGACAGGGAGGCCAGCCCCAGCATTTT	CAGGQGGQPQHF
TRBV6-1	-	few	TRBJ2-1	TGTGCCAGCAGTGAAGGGGCCAACAATGAGCAGTTCTTC	CASSEGANNEQFF
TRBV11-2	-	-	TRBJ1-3	TGTGCCAGCAGCTTTCAGCGTAGCTCTGGAAACACCATATATTTT	CASSFQRSSGNTIYF
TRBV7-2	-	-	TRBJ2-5	TGTGCCAGCAGCTTGGAAAAGCTGGGCCAGACCCAGTACTTC	CASSLEKLGQTQYF
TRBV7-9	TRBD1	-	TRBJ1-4	TGTGCCAGCAGCTCATCGGACAGGGTTGATGAAAAACTGTTTTTT	CASSSSDRVDEKLFF
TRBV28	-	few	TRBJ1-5	TGTGCCAGCAGTCCGGGGGGCAATCAGCCCCAGCATTTT	CASSPGGNQPQHF
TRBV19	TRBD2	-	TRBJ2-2	TGTGCCAGTGGACTAGTGAACACCGGGGAGCTGTTTTTT	CASGLVNTGELFF
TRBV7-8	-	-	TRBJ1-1	TGTGCCAGCATGTCGGGGGGAGCTTTCTTT	CASMSGGAFF
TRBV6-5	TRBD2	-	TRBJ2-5	TGTGCCAGCAGTCCTGGGACTATCCAAGAGACCCAGTACTTC	CASSPGTIQETQYF
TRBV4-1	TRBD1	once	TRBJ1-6	TGCGCCAGCAGCATCCTTCTGACAGGGAATTCACCCCTCCACTTT	CASSILLTGNSPLHF
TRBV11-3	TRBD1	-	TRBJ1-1	TGTGCCAGCAGCATAAGACAGGGGGCTCACACTGAAGCTTTCTTT	CASSIRQGAHTEAFF
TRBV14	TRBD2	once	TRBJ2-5	TGTGCCAGCAGCCAAGAGGCCTGGGGCGCGGGAGAGGAAGAGACCCAGTACTTC	CASSQEAWGAGEEETQYF
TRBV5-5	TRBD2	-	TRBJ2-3	TGTGCCAGCAGCTTGACCCTAGCGGGTGAGAGCACAGATACGCAGTATTTT	CASSLTLAGESTDTQYF
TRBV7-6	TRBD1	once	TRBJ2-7	TGTGCCAGCAGCTTATACCAGGGGGCCGTCTACGAGCAGTACTTC	CASSLYQGAVYEQYF
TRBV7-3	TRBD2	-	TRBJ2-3	TGTGCCAGCAGCCCAGGACTAGCGGGAGGGCCCACAGATACGCAGTATTTT	CASSPGLAGGPTDTQYF
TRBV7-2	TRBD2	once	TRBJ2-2	TGTGCCAGCAGGGAGCGGGGGAACACCGGGGAGCTGTTTTTT	CASRERGNTGELFF
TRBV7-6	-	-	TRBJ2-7	TGTGCCAGCAGCCTCTTCCACGAGCAGTACTTC	CASSLFHEQYF
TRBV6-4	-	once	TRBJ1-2	TGTGCCAGCAGTGACAGGGCAGGGCGAGTGGAGGGCTACACCTTC	CASSDRAGRVEGYTF
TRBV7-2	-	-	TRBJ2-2	TGTGCCAGCAGCTTAGGGGGAGCGGTCACCGGGGAGCTGTTTTTT	CASSLGGAVTGELFF
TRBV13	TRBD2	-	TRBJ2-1	TGTGCCAGCAGCCCACCCAGTGCGGGAGGACTTTACAATGAGCAGTTCTTC	CASSPPSAGGLYNEQFF
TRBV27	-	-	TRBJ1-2	TGTGCCAGCAGTCCTCAGGGCTCGGGCTACACCTTC	CASSPQGSGYTF
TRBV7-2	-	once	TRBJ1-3	TGTGCCAGCAGCTTGCTTACGGGGGACACCATATATTTT	CASSLLTGDTIYF
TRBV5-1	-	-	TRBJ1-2	TGCGCCAGCAGCAATGAACGGGGGAACTATGGCTACACCTTC	CASSNERGNYGYTF
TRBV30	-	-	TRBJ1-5	TGTGCCTGGAGTTCCGGGACAAGAGGAAATCAGCCCCAGCATTTT	CAWSSGTRGNQPQHF
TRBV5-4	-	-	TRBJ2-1	TGTGCCAGCAGTCTGGGGACAATATACTCCAATGAGCAGTTCTTC	CASSLGTIYSNEQFF
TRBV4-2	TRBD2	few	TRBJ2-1	TGTGCCAGCAGCCAAGCCGGGACTAAGGGCAGCAATGAGCAGTTCTTC	CASSQAGTKGSNEQFF
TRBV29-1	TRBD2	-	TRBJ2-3	TGCAGCGTTGAGGGCGCGGGAGTGGTAACAGATACGCAGTATTTT	CSVEGAGVVTDTQYF
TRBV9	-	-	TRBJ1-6	TGTGCCAGCAGCGTGCGGCCCTCGGAGTCACCCCTCCACTTT	CASSVRPSESPLHF
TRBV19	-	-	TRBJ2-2	TGTGCCAGTAAAAAACAGGGCCTTGGTACCGGGGAGCTGTTTTTT	CASKKQGLGTGELFF
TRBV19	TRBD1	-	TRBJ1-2	TGTGCCAGTAGTGGGTACAGGGGGCCCAATGGCTACACCTTC	CASSGYRGPNGYTF
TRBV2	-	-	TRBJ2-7	TGTGCCAGCAGTTCCGAGAGAGACTACTACGAGCAGTACTTC	CASSSERDYYEQYF